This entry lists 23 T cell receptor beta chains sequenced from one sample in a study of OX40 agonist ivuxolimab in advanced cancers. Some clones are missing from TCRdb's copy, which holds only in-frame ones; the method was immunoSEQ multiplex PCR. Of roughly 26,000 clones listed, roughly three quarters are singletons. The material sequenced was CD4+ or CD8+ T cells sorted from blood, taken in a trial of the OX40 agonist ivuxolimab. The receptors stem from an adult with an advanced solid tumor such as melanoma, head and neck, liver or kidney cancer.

The CDR3 nucleotides read TGCGCCAGCAGCGAAGGGATCACAGATACGCAGTATTTT. Residues: CASSEGITDTQYF. This chain uses TRBV4-1 with TRBJ2-3; the D is unclear. Germline CDR1 reads MGHRA; CDR2 reads YSYEKL. The CDR3 is made up of 13 amino acids. V was cut by 5 bases and J by 2 bases, with 8 bases left in between.

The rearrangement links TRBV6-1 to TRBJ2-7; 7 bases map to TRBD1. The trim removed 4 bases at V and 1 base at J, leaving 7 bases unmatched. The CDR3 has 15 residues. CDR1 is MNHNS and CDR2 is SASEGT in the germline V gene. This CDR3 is CASSGRTGFSYEQYF. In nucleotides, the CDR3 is TGTGCCAGCAGTGGTCGGACAGGATTTTCCTACGAGCAGTACTTC.

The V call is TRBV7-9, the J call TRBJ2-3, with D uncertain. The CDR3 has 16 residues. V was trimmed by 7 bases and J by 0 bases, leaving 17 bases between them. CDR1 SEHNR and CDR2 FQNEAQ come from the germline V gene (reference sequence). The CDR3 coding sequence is TGTGCCAGCACCACCGCGAACCTTATAAGCACAGATACGCAGTATTTT. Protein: CASTTANLISTDTQYF. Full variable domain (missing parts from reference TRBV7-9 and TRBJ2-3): DTGVSQNPRHKITKRGQNVTFRCDPISEHNRLYWYRQTLGQGPEFLTYFQNEAQLEKSRLLSDRFSAERPKGSFSTLEIQRTEQGDSAMYLCASTTANLISTDTQYFGPGTRLTVL.

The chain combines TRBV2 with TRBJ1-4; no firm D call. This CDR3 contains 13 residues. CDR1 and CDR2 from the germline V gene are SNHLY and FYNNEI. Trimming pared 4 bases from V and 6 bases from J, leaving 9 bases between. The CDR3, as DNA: TGTGCCAGCAGTGGTGGGAGAGATGAAAAACTGTTTTTT. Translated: CASSGGRDEKLFF.

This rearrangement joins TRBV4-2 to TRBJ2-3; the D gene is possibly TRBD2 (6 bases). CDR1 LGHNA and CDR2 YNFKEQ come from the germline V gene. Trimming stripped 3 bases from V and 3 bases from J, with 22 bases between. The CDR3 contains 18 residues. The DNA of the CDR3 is TGTGCCAGCAGCCAGGAGGGTCTAGCATTAAGGCCGACAGATACGCAGTATTTT. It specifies CASSQEGLALRPTDTQYF.

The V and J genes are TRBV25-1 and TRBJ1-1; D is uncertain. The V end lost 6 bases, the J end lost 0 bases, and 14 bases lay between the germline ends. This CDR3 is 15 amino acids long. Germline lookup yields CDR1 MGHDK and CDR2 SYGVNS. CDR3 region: CASRTAGQVNTEAFF. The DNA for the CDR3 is TGTGCCAGCAGGACGGCTGGGCAGGTGAACACTGAAGCTTTCTTT.

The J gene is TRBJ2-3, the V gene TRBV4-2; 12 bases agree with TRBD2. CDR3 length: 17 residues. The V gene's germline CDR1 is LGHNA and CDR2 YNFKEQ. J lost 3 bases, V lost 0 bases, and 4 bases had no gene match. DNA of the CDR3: TGTGCCAGCAGCCAAGATTCTAGCGGGGGGGAGACAGATACGCAGTATTTT. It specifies CASSQDSSGGETDTQYF.

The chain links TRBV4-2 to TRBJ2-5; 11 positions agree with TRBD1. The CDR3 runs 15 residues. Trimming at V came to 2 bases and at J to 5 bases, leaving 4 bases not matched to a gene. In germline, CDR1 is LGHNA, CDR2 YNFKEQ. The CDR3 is CASSQSRDRGETQYF. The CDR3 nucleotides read TGTGCCAGCAGCCAATCCCGGGACAGGGGGGAGACCCAGTACTTC.

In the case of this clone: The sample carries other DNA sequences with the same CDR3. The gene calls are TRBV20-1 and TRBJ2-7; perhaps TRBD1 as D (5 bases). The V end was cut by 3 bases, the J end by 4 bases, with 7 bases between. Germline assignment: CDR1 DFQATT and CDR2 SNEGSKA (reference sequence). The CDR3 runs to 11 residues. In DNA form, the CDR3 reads TGCAGTGCTAGGACAGCATACGAGCAGTACTTC. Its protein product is CSARTAYEQYF.

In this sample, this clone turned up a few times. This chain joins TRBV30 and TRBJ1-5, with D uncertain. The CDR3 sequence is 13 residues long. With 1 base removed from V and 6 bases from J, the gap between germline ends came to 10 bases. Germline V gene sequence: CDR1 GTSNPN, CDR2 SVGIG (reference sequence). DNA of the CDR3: TGTGCCTGGAGTGAAGGAATCGGTCAGCCCCAGCATTTT. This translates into CAWSEGIGQPQHF.

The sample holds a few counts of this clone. CDR3 sequence: CASSENPRGGAGANVLTF. For the CDR3, the DNA is TGTGCCAGCAGTGAAAATCCGAGGGGGGGTGCTGGGGCCAACGTCCTGACTTTC. The chain employs TRBV6-1 and TRBJ2-6; TRBD2 might be the D (7 bases). CDR3 length equals 18 residues. Germline V gene lookup returns CDR1 MNHNS and CDR2 SASEGT. Between the trimmed V and J ends, which lost 2 bases and 2 bases, there was a span of 16 bases.

In DNA form, the CDR3 reads TGTGCCAGCAGCTCGACCGTACAGGGGGCTAGGGAGACCCAGTACTTC. Its translation is CASSSTVQGARETQYF. The V call is TRBV5-4, the J call TRBJ2-5; 9 nucleotides agree with TRBD1. In germline, CDR1 is SGHNT, CDR2 YYREEE (reference sequence). This CDR3 spans 16 amino acids. J was trimmed by 5 bases and V by 3 bases; bases with no gene match: 11.

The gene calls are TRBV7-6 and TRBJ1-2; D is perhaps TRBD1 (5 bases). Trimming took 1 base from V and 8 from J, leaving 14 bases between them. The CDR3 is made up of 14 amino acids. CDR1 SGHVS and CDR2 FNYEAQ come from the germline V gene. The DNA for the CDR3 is TGTGCCAGCAGCTTAGGGTTTCGGGGGGAAGGCTACACCTTC. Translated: CASSLGFRGEGYTF.

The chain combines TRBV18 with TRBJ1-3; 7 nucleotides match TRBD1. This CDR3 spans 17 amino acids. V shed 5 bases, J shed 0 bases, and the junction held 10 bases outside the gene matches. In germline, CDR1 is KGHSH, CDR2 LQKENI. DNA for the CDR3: TGTGCCAGCTCAGAACCGGGACAGCAGAACTCTGGAAACACCATATATTTT. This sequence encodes CASSEPGQQNSGNTIYF.

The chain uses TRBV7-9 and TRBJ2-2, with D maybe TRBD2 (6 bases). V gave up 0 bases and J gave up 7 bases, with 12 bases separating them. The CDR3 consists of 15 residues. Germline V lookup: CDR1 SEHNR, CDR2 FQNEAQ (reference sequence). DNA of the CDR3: TGTGCCAGCAGCTTAGCGGGACTTAAGGGCGGGGAGCTGTTTTTT. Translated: CASSLAGLKGGELFF.

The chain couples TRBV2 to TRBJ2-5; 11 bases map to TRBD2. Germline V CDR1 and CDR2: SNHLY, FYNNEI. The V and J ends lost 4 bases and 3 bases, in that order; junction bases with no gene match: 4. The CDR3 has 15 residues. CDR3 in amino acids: CASSGLAGTKETQYF. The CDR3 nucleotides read TGTGCCAGCAGTGGACTAGCGGGGACGAAAGAGACCCAGTACTTC.

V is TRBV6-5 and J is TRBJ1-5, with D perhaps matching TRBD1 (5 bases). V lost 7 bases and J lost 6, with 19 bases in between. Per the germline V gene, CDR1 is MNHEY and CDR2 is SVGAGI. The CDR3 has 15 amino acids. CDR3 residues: CASTQREGTGQPQHF. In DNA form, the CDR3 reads TGTGCCAGCACCCAAAGGGAGGGGACGGGTCAGCCCCAGCATTTT.

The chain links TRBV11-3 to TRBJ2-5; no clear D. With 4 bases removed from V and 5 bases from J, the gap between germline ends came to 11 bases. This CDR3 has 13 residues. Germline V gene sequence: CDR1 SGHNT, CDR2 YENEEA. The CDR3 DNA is TGTGCCAGCAGCTACACTACGCGCGAGACCCAGTACTTC. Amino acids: CASSYTTRETQYF. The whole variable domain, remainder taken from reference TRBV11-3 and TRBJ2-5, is EAGVVQSPRYKIIEKKQPVAFWCNPISGHNTLYWYLQNLGQGPELLIRYENEEAVDDSQLPKDRFSAERLKGVDSTLKIQPAELGDSAVYLCASSYTTRETQYFGPGTRLLVL.

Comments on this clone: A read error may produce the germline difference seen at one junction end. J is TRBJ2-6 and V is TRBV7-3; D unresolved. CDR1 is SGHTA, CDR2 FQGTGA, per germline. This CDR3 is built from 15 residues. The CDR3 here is CASSQDGAGVNVLTF. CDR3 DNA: TGTGCCAGCAGCCAGGACGGTGCTGGGGTCAACGTCCTGACTTTC.

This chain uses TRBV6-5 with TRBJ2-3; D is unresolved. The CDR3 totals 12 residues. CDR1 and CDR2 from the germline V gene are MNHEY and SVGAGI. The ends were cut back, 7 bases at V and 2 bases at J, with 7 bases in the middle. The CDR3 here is CASKGNTDTQYF. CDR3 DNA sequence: TGTGCCAGCAAAGGGAACACAGATACGCAGTATTTT.

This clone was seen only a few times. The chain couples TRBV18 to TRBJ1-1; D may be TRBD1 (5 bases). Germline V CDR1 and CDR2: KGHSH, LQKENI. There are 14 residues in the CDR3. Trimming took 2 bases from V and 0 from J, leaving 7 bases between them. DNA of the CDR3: TGTGCCAGCTCACCAGCAGGGATGAACACTGAAGCTTTCTTT. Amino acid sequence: CASSPAGMNTEAFF.

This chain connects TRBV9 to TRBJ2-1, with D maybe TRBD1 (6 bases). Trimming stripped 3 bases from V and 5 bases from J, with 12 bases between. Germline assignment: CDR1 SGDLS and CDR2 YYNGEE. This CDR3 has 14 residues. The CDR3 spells CASSADRNDNEQFF. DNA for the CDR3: TGTGCCAGCAGCGCAGACAGGAACGACAATGAGCAGTTCTTC.

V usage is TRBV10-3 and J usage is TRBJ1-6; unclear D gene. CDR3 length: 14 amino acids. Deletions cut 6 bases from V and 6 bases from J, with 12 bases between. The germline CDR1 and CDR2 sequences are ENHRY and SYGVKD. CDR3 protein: CAIRPGRINSPLHF. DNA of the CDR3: TGTGCCATCAGGCCGGGCCGGATTAATTCACCCCTCCACTTT.